The TCR beta chain under discussion was sequenced for a study of graft-versus-host responses after intestinal transplantation. Concerning this clone itself: Its matching antigen is unknown.

Germline-derived CDR1 and CDR2 are SNHLY and FYNNEI. CDR3 length: 13 amino acids. Trimming took off 8 bases at V and 2 bases at J, with 11 bases between the two ends. Overall study findings and caveats: Early post-transplant falls in HvG clones accompanied the peak levels of circulating GvH clones.

The table came from immunoSEQ multiplex PCR; TCRdb's copy has only in-frame clones and leaves some out. The sample has 38,000 or so clones, roughly 96% seen once. The chain employs TRBV2 and TRBJ2-3; D is ambiguous. The sequence came from a human donor who was the organ donor for an intestinal transplant. The sample consisted of unstimulated CD8+ T cells sorted from spleen or lymph node cells, taken before transplant. The CDR3 DNA sequence: TGTGCCAGCGGGTGGTTCGTCACAGATACGCAGTATTTT. As protein: CASGWFVTDTQYF.